The 30 T cell receptor beta chains below were found in one sample sequenced in a study of response to subunit inactivated influenza vaccine. TCRdb used MiXCR to reprocess the RT-PCR reads, holding one entry per CDR3 protein. The sample holds some 600,000 distinct CDR3 sequences, less than 15% seen once. Specimen: PBMCs from blood, collected 14 to 15 days before vaccination. The receptors were sampled from a man in his fifties who received an inactivated influenza vaccine.

This clonotype was seen only a few times. V is TRBV18 and J is TRBJ2-4; D possibly corresponds to TRBD1 (6 bases). The germline CDR1 and CDR2 sequences are KGHSH and LQKENI. The CDR3 consists of 16 residues. V lost 0 bases to trimming and J lost 3 bases, with 12 bases between them. Here the CDR3 DNA reads TGTGCCAGCTCACCACCGGACAGTCTCGGCAAAAACATTCAGTACTTC. Translated, it gives CASSPPDSLGKNIQYF.

The rearrangement links TRBV9 to TRBJ2-1, with 10 bases fitting TRBD1. With 0 bases clipped from V and 9 bases from J, the junction kept 6 bases outside the gene matches. The CDR3 is made up of 15 amino acids. Germline-derived CDR1 and CDR2 are SGDLS and YYNGEE. This CDR3 reads CASSVAGTGVFEQFF. The DNA for the CDR3 is TGTGCCAGCAGCGTAGCGGGGACAGGGGTGTTTGAGCAGTTCTTC. Drawing the rest from reference TRBV9 and TRBJ2-1, the complete variable domain is DSGVTQTPKHLITATGQRVTLRCSPRSGDLSVYWYQQSLDQGLQFLIQYYNGEERAKGNILERFSAQQFPDLHSELNLSSLELGDSALYFCASSVAGTGVFEQFFGPGTRLTVL.

The chain links TRBV18 to TRBJ1-2; D is unclear. Germline V gene data show CDR1 as KGHSH and CDR2 as LQKENI. The CDR3 is 12 amino acids. V lost 0 bases to trimming and J lost 3 bases, with 2 bases between them. The CDR3 region has the DNA TGTGCCAGCTCACCACCGGACTATGGCTACACCTTC. This codes for CASSPPDYGYTF.

This clonotype was picked up a small number of times. The V call is TRBV14, the J call TRBJ2-2; D remains ambiguous. CDR3 size: 14 residues. Germline CDR1 reads SGHDN; CDR2 reads FVKESK. V lost 0 bases, J lost 1 base, and 3 bases lay in between. The CDR3 DNA sequence: TGTGCCAGCAGCCAAGACTGGAACACCGGGGAGCTGTTTTTT. Its protein product is CASSQDWNTGELFF.

This chain connects TRBV5-1 to TRBJ2-3; 9 bases map to TRBD1. CDR1 is SGHRS, CDR2 YFSETQ, per germline. V was clipped by 2 bases and J by 2 bases; unmatched bases: 3. The CDR3 has 15 amino acids. The chain's CDR3 is CASSFQQGATDTQYF. CDR3 sequence (DNA): TGCGCCAGCAGCTTTCAACAGGGGGCCACAGATACGCAGTATTTT.

The rearrangement joins TRBV20-1 to TRBJ2-2; D is possibly TRBD2 (5 bases). Per the germline V gene, CDR1 is DFQATT and CDR2 is SNEGSKA (reference sequence). Trimming removed 0 bases from V and 3 bases from J, with 8 bases in between. The CDR3 has 14 residues. Written as DNA, the CDR3 is TGCAGTGCTAGAGAGACGGGATACACCGGGGAGCTGTTTTTT. It yields the protein CSARETGYTGELFF.

This clonotype was seen only a few times. V and J are TRBV20-1 and TRBJ2-1, with TRBD2 identical over 13 bases. V shed 0 bases and J 6 bases; nucleotides not matched to a gene: 8. The germline gives CDR1 DFQATT, CDR2 SNEGSKA (reference sequence). This CDR3 has 17 residues. CDR3 protein: CSARDPGLAGVFNEQFF. CDR3 coding DNA: TGCAGTGCTAGAGACCCAGGACTAGCGGGAGTTTTCAATGAGCAGTTCTTC.

This chain connects TRBV12-3 or TRBV12-4 to TRBJ2-1, with TRBD2 identical over 8 bases. V trimming: 1 base; J trimming: 0 bases; junction bases outside the gene matches: 5. The length of the CDR3 is 17 residues. CDR3 DNA: TGTGCCAGCAGTTTAGGGCGGGAGGCCTACTCCTACAATGAGCAGTTCTTC. It is translated as CASSLGREAYSYNEQFF.

V gene TRBV12-3 or TRBV12-4 combines with J gene TRBJ1-6; TRBD1 agrees at 7 bases. The CDR3 has 17 residues. Losses at the gene ends were 3 bases for V and 6 bases for J; bases not matched to a gene: 11. CDR3 nucleotides: TGTGCCAGCAGTTTGGCGAGGGGGCATCGTCGTAATTCACCCCTCCACTTT. Amino acids: CASSLARGHRRNSPLHF.

This clonotype was observed at least ten times. J is TRBJ2-6 and V is TRBV7-2; D remains ambiguous. Germline values: CDR1 SGHTA, CDR2 FQGNSA. The germline V and J ends were trimmed by 6 bases and 4 bases, with 4 bases remaining between them. The CDR3 covers 12 residues. The CDR3, as DNA: TGTGCCAGCAGGGCGGGGGCCAACGTCCTGACTTTC. Protein sequence: CASRAGANVLTF.

V usage is TRBV6-2 or TRBV6-3 and J usage is TRBJ2-7; D is possibly TRBD2 (6 bases). This CDR3 has 15 amino acids. In germline, CDR1 is MNHEY, CDR2 SVGEGT. The germline V and J ends were trimmed by 6 bases and 4 bases, with 19 bases remaining between them. Here the CDR3 reads CASRASGTYLYEQYF. CDR3 DNA sequence: TGTGCCAGCAGAGCCTCCGGGACTTACCTTTACGAGCAGTACTTC.

This clonotype came up a few times. V and J are TRBV7-9 and TRBJ2-2; D perhaps matches TRBD2 (5 bases). V was shortened by 1 base and J by 8 bases, with 8 bases between the two germline ends. This CDR3 comprises 13 residues. Germline V lookup: CDR1 SEHNR, CDR2 FQNEAQ (reference sequence). Written as DNA, the CDR3 is TGTGCCAGCAGCTTAGGACCGGGGGGGGAGCTGTTTTTT. Encoded protein: CASSLGPGGELFF.

The chain combines TRBV7-9 with TRBJ2-5; TRBD1 or TRBD2 may be the D gene (6 bases each). Trimming pared 0 bases from V and 5 bases from J, leaving 13 bases between. Germline V gene data show CDR1 as SEHNR and CDR2 as FQNEAQ (reference sequence). This CDR3 is 15 amino acids long. CDR3 loop: CASSLADSREETQYF. DNA of the CDR3: TGTGCCAGCAGCTTAGCGGACAGCCGGGAGGAGACCCAGTACTTC.

The chain recombines TRBV12-3 or TRBV12-4 with TRBJ2-3, with TRBD2 matching over 7 bases. The V gene end was trimmed by 3 bases and the J gene end by 14 bases; junction bases not matched to a gene: 8. The CDR3 totals 12 residues. The CDR3 protein is CASSFLAGAWYF. The CDR3 nucleotides are TGTGCCAGCAGTTTTTTGGCGGGAGCGTGGTATTTT.

A few counts support this clonotype. The chain joins TRBV3-1 to TRBJ2-5, with D tentatively TRBD2 (5 bases). With 3 bases removed from V and 1 base from J, the gap between germline ends came to 9 bases. This CDR3 is built from 14 residues. Germline V lookup: CDR1 LGHDT, CDR2 YNNKEL (reference sequence). The CDR3 region is CASSHRLAQETQYF. The CDR3 DNA reads as TGTGCCAGCAGCCATCGTCTAGCCCAAGAGACCCAGTACTTC.

The chain has TRBV3-1 and TRBJ2-5, with TRBD2 matching 10 bases. Germline CDR1 LGHDT, CDR2 YNNKEL (reference sequence). This CDR3 comprises 13 residues. V was pared by 8 bases and J by 3 bases, with 3 bases of the junction left unmatched. The CDR3 sequence: CASGTSGKETQYF. Written as DNA, the CDR3 is TGTGCCAGCGGTACTAGCGGGAAAGAGACCCAGTACTTC.

This clonotype was counted many times. The chain joins TRBV4-3 to TRBJ1-4, with D maybe TRBD1 (5 bases). Trimming left V 6 bases short and J 11 bases short, with 19 bases between. This CDR3 spans 14 amino acids. Germline loops: CDR1 LGHNA, CDR2 YSLEER. CDR3 loop: CASSYGRDGGKLFF. CDR3 DNA: TGCGCCAGCAGTTACGGACGGGACGGGGGGAAACTGTTTTTT.

This clonotype has only a few counts. The chain combines TRBV12-3 or TRBV12-4 with TRBJ2-3; D perhaps matches TRBD2 (6 bases). The V and J ends lost 8 bases and 0 bases respectively, with 15 bases between them. This CDR3 has 15 amino acids. This chain's CDR3 is CASLLSGGSTDTQYF. CDR3 nucleotide sequence: TGTGCCAGCTTGTTGTCCGGGGGAAGCACAGATACGCAGTATTTT.

J is TRBJ2-7 and V is TRBV2; no firm D call. Germline V gene sequence: CDR1 SNHLY, CDR2 FYNNEI. The V end was cut by 5 bases, the J end by 6 bases, with 14 bases between. This CDR3 has 13 residues. CDR3 in DNA: TGTGCCAGCAGTCCGGGCCCCTGGGGCGAGCAGTACTTC. Translation gives CASSPGPWGEQYF.

This clonotype was observed a single time. The chain joins TRBV7-2 to TRBJ2-7; D tentatively reads TRBD1 or TRBD2 (7 bases each). The CDR3 length is 16 residues. Germline lookup yields CDR1 SGHTA and CDR2 FQGNSA. The ends were cut back, 5 bases at V and 4 bases at J, with 21 bases in the middle. CDR3 amino acids: CASSLAVGRGGYEQYF. The CDR3 nucleotides are TGTGCCAGCAGCCTGGCCGTGGGCAGGGGGGGTTACGAGCAGTACTTC.

The chain recombines TRBV4-2 with TRBJ1-2; no reliable D call. The germline gives CDR1 LGHNA, CDR2 YNFKEQ. CDR3 length equals 14 residues. V dropped 0 bases and J dropped 6 bases, with 11 bases sitting between them. CDR3 in DNA: TGTGCCAGCAGCCAAGATGGATCTGGAGATGGCTACACCTTC. This translates into CASSQDGSGDGYTF.

This clonotype was counted between two and nine times. The genes are TRBV21-1 and TRBJ2-5; no check of the table's D call, TRBD1, against the DNA was made. TRBV21-1 is a pseudogene segment. CDR3 length equals 14 residues. DNA of the CDR3: TGTGCCAGCAGCGACCAGGGACAACGGGAGACCCAGTACTTC. Its protein product is CASSDQGQRETQYF.

In this sample, this clonotype turned up a few times. The gene calls are TRBV7-9 and TRBJ2-5; a weak D match, TRBD1 (5 bases). Germline V gene sequence: CDR1 SEHNR, CDR2 FQNEAQ (reference sequence). CDR3 length: 14 residues. Trimming removed 2 bases from V and 2 bases from J, with 9 bases in between. CDR3 coding DNA: TGTGCCAGCAGCTTACGGAAGGGGCAAGAGACCCAGTACTTC. Its protein is CASSLRKGQETQYF.

The chain combines TRBV2 with TRBJ1-4; D is possibly TRBD1 (6 bases). Per germline, CDR1 SNHLY and CDR2 FYNNEI. The CDR3 sequence is 14 residues long. The ends were cut back, 6 bases at V and 8 bases at J, with 16 bases in the middle. The CDR3 loop is CASRITHRAEKLFF. DNA of the CDR3: TGTGCCAGCAGGATAACCCACAGGGCCGAAAAACTGTTTTTT.

This clonotype was detected only a few times. CDR3 sequence (DNA): TGTGCCAGCAGTTTGGAAAACTATGGCTACACCTTC. Translation: CASSLENYGYTF. V and J are TRBV28 and TRBJ1-2, with no clear D. V dropped 3 bases and J dropped 2 bases, with 4 bases sitting between them. CDR1 and CDR2 from the germline V gene are MDHEN and SYDVKM. The CDR3 is 12 residues long.

This clonotype was picked up a small number of times. The J gene is TRBJ2-5, the V gene TRBV7-2, with TRBD2 identical over 7 bases. Trimming at V came to 1 base and at J to 9 bases, leaving 8 bases not matched to a gene. The germline gives CDR1 SGHTA, CDR2 FQGNSA. The CDR3 contains 14 residues. The CDR3: CASSLEEWGGSQYF. DNA for the CDR3: TGTGCCAGCAGCTTAGAGGAGTGGGGGGGGTCCCAGTACTTC.

This clonotype has at least ten counts. This chain connects TRBV20-1 to TRBJ2-1; TRBD2 aligns across 10 bases. The CDR3 loop spans 14 amino acids. Unmatched junction bases numbered 4, after V lost 6 bases and J lost 2 bases. Per the germline V gene, CDR1 is DFQATT and CDR2 is SNEGSKA (reference sequence). In DNA, the CDR3 is TGCAGTGCAGTACTAGCGGGGACCTACAATGAGCAGTTCTTC. Encoded protein: CSAVLAGTYNEQFF.

The CDR3 region has the DNA TGTGCCAGCAGTTTCGGACAGGGGGGAGTCTACGAGCAGTACTTC. It is translated as CASSFGQGGVYEQYF. This chain joins TRBV27 and TRBJ2-7; 10 nucleotides line up with TRBD1. Trimming at V came to 3 bases and at J to 3 bases, leaving 5 bases not matched to a gene. Germline CDR1 reads MNHEY; CDR2 reads SMNVEV (reference sequence). The CDR3 is 15 amino acids.

J is TRBJ1-1 and V is TRBV20-1; D is perhaps TRBD1 (6 bases). The V gene lost 0 bases and the J gene lost 1 base, with 15 bases spanning the gap. The V gene's germline CDR1 is DFQATT and CDR2 SNEGSKA (reference sequence). The CDR3 totals 16 residues. CDR3 in amino acids: CSARDFRGWENTEAFF. The CDR3 nucleotides are TGCAGTGCTAGAGATTTCAGGGGTTGGGAGAACACTGAAGCTTTCTTT.

The V gene is TRBV20-1, the J gene TRBJ1-6; no reliable D call. Trimming removed 0 bases from V and 2 bases from J, with 5 bases in between. CDR3 length equals 14 residues. CDR1 is DFQATT and CDR2 is SNEGSKA in the germline V gene (reference sequence). As DNA, the CDR3 is TGCAGTGCTAGAGAGGCAGCCTATAATTCACCCCTCCACTTT. This translates into CSAREAAYNSPLHF.